Below are 27 T cell receptor beta chains sequenced from a single sample in a study of tumour-infiltrating T cells in Burkitt lymphoma. The protocol was immunoSEQ multiplex PCR, while the TCRdb copy is restricted to in-frame clones and leaves out a portion. Of about 3,300 clones listed, less than 15% are singletons. The specimen sequenced was tumor tissue. The receptor set was obtained from a human donor with Burkitt lymphoma.

This chain connects TRBV9 to TRBJ2-3; D not resolved. V shed 0 bases and J shed 2 bases, with 7 bases lying between them. CDR1 is SGDLS, CDR2 YYNGEE, per germline. The CDR3 sequence is 14 residues long. In nucleotides, the CDR3 is TGTGCCAGCAGCGTAGACAGAAACACAGATACGCAGTATTTT. Protein sequence: CASSVDRNTDTQYF. Combining the CDR3 with reference TRBV9 and TRBJ2-3 gives the whole variable domain DSGVTQTPKHLITATGQRVTLRCSPRSGDLSVYWYQQSLDQGLQFLIQYYNGEERAKGNILERFSAQQFPDLHSELNLSSLELGDSALYFCASSVDRNTDTQYFGPGTRLTVL.

This clone was observed a handful of times. The chain is built from TRBV6-1 and TRBJ1-6, with D maybe TRBD1 (5 bases). The CDR3 length is 16 residues. The V and J ends lost 4 bases and 7 bases respectively, with 17 bases between them. Germline CDR1 is MNHNS and CDR2 is SASEGT. CDR3 bases: TGTGCCAGCAGTGGTAGCGGCGCTGCAGGGAATTCACCCCTCCACTTT. Translating gives CASSGSGAAGNSPLHF.

The genes are TRBV9 and TRBJ2-3, with TRBD1 matching over 7 bases. CDR3 length equals 14 residues. Germline CDR1 and CDR2: SGDLS and YYNGEE. J lost 4 bases, V lost 1 base, and 3 bases had no gene match. The CDR3 region is CASSVIGQADTQYF. CDR3 in DNA: TGTGCCAGCAGCGTAATTGGACAGGCAGATACGCAGTATTTT.

This chain links TRBV6-5 with TRBJ1-1; 8 bases fit TRBD1. Germline V gene lookup returns CDR1 MNHEY and CDR2 SVGAGI. V dropped 6 bases and J dropped 0; count of bases not matched to a gene: 6. The CDR3 is 15 amino acids. CDR3: CASRDRDSLNTEAFF. The CDR3 coding sequence is TGTGCCAGCAGGGACAGGGACAGCCTGAACACTGAAGCTTTCTTT.

CDR3 sequence reads: CASNLGPINEKLFF. The DNA of the CDR3 is TGTGCCAGCAACCTGGGACCGATCAATGAAAAACTGTTTTTT. The chain couples TRBV21-1 to TRBJ1-4. TRBV21-1 is listed as a pseudogene. This CDR3 spans 14 amino acids.

The V call is TRBV18, the J call TRBJ1-5; D remains unclear. Germline CDR1 KGHSH, CDR2 LQKENI. Trimming left V 3 bases short and J 0 bases short, with 9 bases between. The CDR3 is made up of 15 amino acids. This CDR3 reads CASSPEAYSNQPQHF. The CDR3 DNA follows: TGTGCCAGCTCACCCGAAGCCTATAGCAATCAGCCCCAGCATTTT.

This rearrangement joins TRBV7-9 to TRBJ1-5, with TRBD1 as a possible D gene (5 bases). Germline CDR1 reads SEHNR; CDR2 reads FQNEAQ (reference sequence). Deletions cut 0 bases from V and 7 bases from J, with 13 bases between. The length of the CDR3 is 15 residues. This CDR3 reads CASSLAFGGGQPQHF. In nucleotides, the CDR3 is TGTGCCAGCAGCTTAGCGTTCGGGGGAGGGCAGCCCCAGCATTTT. Filled out from reference TRBV7-9 and TRBJ1-5, the complete variable domain reads DTGVSQNPRHKITKRGQNVTFRCDPISEHNRLYWYRQTLGQGPEFLTYFQNEAQLEKSRLLSDRFSAERPKGSFSTLEIQRTEQGDSAMYLCASSLAFGGGQPQHFGDGTRLSIL.

This clone came up a few times. V gene TRBV6-6 combines with J gene TRBJ2-1; no clear D gene. Per germline, CDR1 MNHNY and CDR2 SVGAGI (reference sequence). CDR3 length equals 11 residues. V was pared by 6 bases and J by 9 bases, with 9 bases between. CDR3 sequence: CASSPLVEQFF. The CDR3 DNA sequence: TGTGCCAGCAGCCCTCTAGTTGAGCAGTTCTTC.

The gene calls are TRBV9 and TRBJ2-5; D gene unclear. The germline V and J ends were trimmed by 1 base and 0 bases, with 7 bases remaining between them. The CDR3 contains 14 residues. The germline V gene encodes CDR1 SGDLS and CDR2 YYNGEE. The CDR3 loop is CASSVQGNQETQYF. The CDR3 DNA reads TGTGCCAGCAGCGTACAAGGGAACCAAGAGACCCAGTACTTC.

The rearrangement links TRBV6-6 to TRBJ1-2; 11 bases agree with TRBD1. Germline values: CDR1 MNHNY, CDR2 SVGAGI (reference sequence). CDR3 length: 14 residues. Germline trimming cut 6 bases from V and 4 bases from J; bases unmatched to any gene: 4. This CDR3 reads CASSRDRGSYGYTF. Here the CDR3 DNA reads TGTGCCAGCAGCAGGGACAGGGGGTCCTATGGCTACACCTTC.

The rearrangement links TRBV12-5 to TRBJ1-3, with 7 bases that match TRBD1. Germline CDR1 reads LGHNT; CDR2 reads FRNRAP. V lost 5 bases and J lost 1; bases outside the gene matches: 8. The CDR3 length is 16 residues. The CDR3 DNA follows: TGTGCTAGTGGTCCCCCTGACAGGGCTTCTGGAAACACCATATATTTT. Translation: CASGPPDRASGNTIYF.

This chain links TRBV7-9 with TRBJ1-2; D gene unclear. Per germline, CDR1 SEHNR and CDR2 FQNEAQ (reference sequence). The germline V and J ends were trimmed by 7 bases and 6 bases, with 12 bases remaining between them. The CDR3 contains 12 residues. DNA for the CDR3: TGTGCCAGCACCGTCGGAGGAAATGGCTACACCTTC. Residues: CASTVGGNGYTF.

V gene TRBV21-1 combines with J gene TRBJ2-7. TRBV21-1 has pseudogene status. This CDR3 is 13 amino acids long. The CDR3 loop is CASSKVTFYEQYF. CDR3 DNA: TGTGCCAGCAGCAAAGTCACCTTCTACGAGCAGTACTTC.

The DNA for the CDR3 is TGTGCTAGTGCCCGGGGGGAGAACACTGAAGCTTTCTTT. Amino acid sequence: CASARGENTEAFF. The rearrangement uses TRBV12-5 and TRBJ1-1, with D tentatively TRBD1 (5 bases). Per germline, CDR1 LGHNT and CDR2 FRNRAP. This CDR3 region has 13 residues. Trimming took off 7 bases at V and 1 base at J, with 10 bases between the two ends.

This sequence joins TRBV7-9 and TRBJ2-4, with TRBD1 identical over 7 bases. The CDR3 is made up of 14 amino acids. Trimming removed 5 bases from V and 9 bases from J; junction bases left unmatched: 10. CDR1 and CDR2 (germline): SEHNR, FQNEAQ (reference sequence). Here the CDR3 DNA reads TGTGCCAGCAGCCCACCGACAGGGTTGGCCATTCAGTACTTC. Translating it yields CASSPPTGLAIQYF.

The chain recombines TRBV6-6 with TRBJ1-5, with D unclear. CDR3 length: 15 amino acids. The germline CDR1 and CDR2 sequences are MNHNY and SVGAGI (reference sequence). The germline V and J ends were trimmed by 3 bases and 9 bases, with 18 bases remaining between them. CDR3: CASSYVREDPPPQHF. CDR3 DNA: TGTGCCAGCAGTTATGTCCGAGAGGATCCCCCGCCCCAGCATTTT.

This clone was counted between two and nine times. One end of the junction does not line up with germline, which may come from a read error. The same CDR3 is also encoded by other DNA sequences in this sample. This chain links TRBV30 with TRBJ1-2; D unclear. The CDR3 runs to 15 residues. The germline gives CDR1 GTSNPN, CDR2 SVGIG (reference sequence). DNA of the CDR3: TGTGCCTGGAGGCGGAGCGGCATGCAGGACTATGGCTACACTTTC. Encoded protein: CAWRRSGMQDYGYTF. The whole variable domain, remainder taken from reference TRBV30 and TRBJ1-2, is SQTIHQWPATLVQPVGSPLSLECTVEGTSNPNLYWYRQAAGRGLQLLFYSVGIGQISSEVPQNLSASRPQDRQFILSSKKLLLSDSGFYLCAWRRSGMQDYGYTFGSGTRLTVV.

This clone was counted between two and nine times. The chain couples TRBV6-1 to TRBJ1-2; D is perhaps TRBD1 (6 bases). The V and J ends lost 7 bases and 6 bases respectively, with 21 bases between them. The germline gives CDR1 MNHNS, CDR2 SASEGT. This CDR3 is 15 amino acids long. CDR3 nucleotide sequence: TGTGCCAGCAACCGAGACAGGCGAACTCCTGATGGCTACACCTTC. The encoded protein is CASNRDRRTPDGYTF.

This clone is large by share. The chain is built from TRBV29-1 and TRBJ2-3; unclear D gene. The V end was cut by 6 bases, the J end by 2 bases, with 12 bases between. The CDR3 extends over 13 amino acids. From germline, CDR1 is SQVTM and CDR2 ANQGSEA. In DNA form, the CDR3 reads TGCAGCGTCGACTCCGATTTCACAGATACGCAGTATTTT. Its protein product is CSVDSDFTDTQYF.

This clone was counted only a few times. The chain is built from TRBV4-1 and TRBJ2-7; TRBD2 aligns across 8 bases. CDR1 MGHRA and CDR2 YSYEKL come from the germline V gene. Trimming took 4 bases from V and 7 from J; bases not matched to a gene: 6. The CDR3 runs to 13 residues. CDR3 sequence: CASSRGLAGEQYF. In DNA form, the CDR3 reads TGCGCCAGCAGCCGCGGACTAGCCGGAGAGCAGTACTTC.

This clone was picked up a small number of times. The chain is built from TRBV7-2 and TRBJ2-2, with 9 nucleotides matching TRBD2. Germline V gives CDR1 SGHTA, CDR2 FQGNSA. Losses at the gene ends were 0 bases for V and 2 bases for J; bases not matched to a gene: 1. The CDR3 is 16 amino acids. The CDR3 coding sequence is TGTGCCAGCAGCTTAGCGGGACTAGCCAACACCGGGGAGCTGTTTTTT. This codes for CASSLAGLANTGELFF.

This clone was seen a handful of times. The chain combines TRBV9 with TRBJ2-7; 11 positions match TRBD1. J was trimmed by 5 bases and V by 3 bases; bases with no gene match: 1. Germline lookup yields CDR1 SGDLS and CDR2 YYNGEE. The CDR3 contains 13 residues. CDR3 residues: CASSGTGGDEQYF. The DNA of the CDR3 is TGTGCCAGCAGCGGGACAGGGGGCGACGAGCAGTACTTC.

This clone was counted a few times. The junction does not match germline at one end; this may be a read error. This rearrangement joins TRBV9 to TRBJ2-7; 7 nucleotides agree with TRBD1. The CDR3 is 16 residues long. Germline loops: CDR1 SGDLS, CDR2 YYNGEE. The CDR3 sequence is CVSSPPGTDTPNEQYF. DNA of the CDR3: TGTGTCAGCAGCCCCCCCGGGACAGATACACCTAACGAGCAGTACTTC.

The chain is built from TRBV18 and TRBJ1-1; perhaps TRBD1 as D (5 bases). Germline CDR1 reads KGHSH; CDR2 reads LQKENI. This CDR3 is built from 14 residues. The V and J ends lost 1 base and 3 bases respectively, with 9 bases between them. In nucleotides, the CDR3 is TGTGCCAGCTCACCACAAGGGGATCACACTGAAGCTTTCTTT. Translation gives CASSPQGDHTEAFF.

The chain couples TRBV5-4 to TRBJ2-7; 7 nucleotides line up with TRBD2. This CDR3 is 15 amino acids long. The germline gives CDR1 SGHNT, CDR2 YYREEE (reference sequence). Trimming at V came to 4 bases and at J to 0 bases, leaving 7 bases not matched to a gene. The CDR3 region has the DNA TGTGCCAGCAGCCCCGGGGAGGGGAGCTCCTACGAGCAGTACTTC. It codes for CASSPGEGSSYEQYF. The full variable domain, its missing parts supplied by reference TRBV5-4 and TRBJ2-7, is ETGVTQSPTHLIKTRGQQVTLRCSSQSGHNTVSWYQQALGQGPQFIFQYYREEENGRGNFPPRFSGLQFPNYSSELNVNALELDDSALYLCASSPGEGSSYEQYFGPGTRLTVT.

This clone has more than one count but fewer than ten. The chain is built from TRBV9 and TRBJ1-3; no clear D gene. Trimming took 0 bases from V and 0 from J, leaving 10 bases between them. The CDR3 has 16 amino acids. CDR1 and CDR2 from the germline V gene are SGDLS and YYNGEE. For the CDR3, the DNA is TGTGCCAGCAGCGTAGGAGTACCTATCTCTGGAAACACCATATATTTT. Translation: CASSVGVPISGNTIYF.

This clone was counted only a few times. The chain links TRBV5-1 to TRBJ1-6; 10 bases map to TRBD1. Per germline, CDR1 SGHRS and CDR2 YFSETQ. With V trimmed by 4 bases and J by 10 bases, 8 bases remained unmatched. The CDR3 is 15 amino acids. The CDR3 region is CASSPKGQGSSPLHF. The CDR3 nucleotides read TGCGCCAGCAGCCCGAAGGGACAGGGGAGCTCACCCCTCCACTTT.